The T cell receptor beta chain described here comes from a study of patients and donors after allogeneic stem cell transplantation. Via MiXCR, TCRdb re-called the RT-PCR reads, giving one row per CDR3 protein. The data contain about a million distinct CDR3 sequences, roughly 18% of them seen just once; the ten biggest clones take up around 6%. A few counts support this clonotype. Germline CDR1 SGHRS, CDR2 YFSETQ. The CDR3 length is 14 residues. Trimming at V came to 0 bases and at J to 9 bases, leaving 0 bases not matched to a gene. The rearrangement links TRBV5-1 to TRBJ1-6, with 10 bases lining up with TRBD1. Sequenced input: blood, either unsorted or a sorted T cell fraction (not recorded which). The receptor's source is a human donor who was either an allogeneic HSCT recipient or a stem cell or donor lymphocyte infusion donor (not recorded which). It is not recorded whose cells these are; they may come from a transplant donor. CDR3 loop: CASSLGDRGSPLHF. The CDR3 bases are TGCGCCAGCAGCTTGGGGGACAGGGGTTCACCCCTCCACTTT.